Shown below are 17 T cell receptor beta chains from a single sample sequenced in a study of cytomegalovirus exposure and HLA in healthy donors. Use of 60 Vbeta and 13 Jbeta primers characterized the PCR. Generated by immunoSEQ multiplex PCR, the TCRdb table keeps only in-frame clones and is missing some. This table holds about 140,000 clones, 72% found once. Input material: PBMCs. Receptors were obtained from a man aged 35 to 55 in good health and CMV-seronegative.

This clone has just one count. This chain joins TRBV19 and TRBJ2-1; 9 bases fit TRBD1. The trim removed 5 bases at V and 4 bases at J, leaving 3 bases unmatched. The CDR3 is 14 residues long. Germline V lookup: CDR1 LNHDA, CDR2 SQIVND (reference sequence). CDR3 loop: CASSLQGAYNEQFF. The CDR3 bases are TGTGCCAGTAGTCTACAGGGGGCTTACAATGAGCAGTTCTTC. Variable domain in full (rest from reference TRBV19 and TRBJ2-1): DGGITQSPKYLFRKEGQNVTLSCEQNLNHDAMYWYRQDPGQGLRLIYYSQIVNDFQKGDIAEGYSVSREKKESFPLTVTSAQKNPTAFYLCASSLQGAYNEQFFGPGTRLTVL.

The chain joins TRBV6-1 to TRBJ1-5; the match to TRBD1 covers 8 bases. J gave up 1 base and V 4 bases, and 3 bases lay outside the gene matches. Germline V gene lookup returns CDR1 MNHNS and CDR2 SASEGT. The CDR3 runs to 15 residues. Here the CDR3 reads CASSATGVSNQPQHF. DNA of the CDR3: TGTGCCAGCAGTGCGACAGGGGTGAGCAATCAGCCCCAGCATTTT.

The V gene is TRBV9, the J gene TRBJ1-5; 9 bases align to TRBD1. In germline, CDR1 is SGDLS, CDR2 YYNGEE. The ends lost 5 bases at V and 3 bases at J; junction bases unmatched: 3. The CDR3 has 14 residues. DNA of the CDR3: TGTGCCAGCAGGGACAGGGGCGACAATCAGCCCCAGCATTTT. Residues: CASRDRGDNQPQHF.

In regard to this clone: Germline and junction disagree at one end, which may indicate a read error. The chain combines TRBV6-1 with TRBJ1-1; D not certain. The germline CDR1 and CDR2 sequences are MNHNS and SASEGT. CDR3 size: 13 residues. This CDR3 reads CASSKARVTEAFF. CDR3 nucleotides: TGTGCCAGCAGTAAAGCCCGGGTCACTGAAGCTTTCTTT.

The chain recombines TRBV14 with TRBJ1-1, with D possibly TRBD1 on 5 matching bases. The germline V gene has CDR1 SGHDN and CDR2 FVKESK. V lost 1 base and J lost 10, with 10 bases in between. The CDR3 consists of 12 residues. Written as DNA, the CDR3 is TGTGCCAGCAGCCAAGGGAGAAGGGGAGCTTTCTTT. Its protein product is CASSQGRRGAFF. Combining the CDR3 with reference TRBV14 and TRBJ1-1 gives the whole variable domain EAGVTQFPSHSVIEKGQTVTLRCDPISGHDNLYWYRRVMGKEIKFLLHFVKESKQDESGMPNNRFLAERTGGTYSTLKVQPAELEDSGVYFCASSQGRRGAFFGQGTRLTVV.

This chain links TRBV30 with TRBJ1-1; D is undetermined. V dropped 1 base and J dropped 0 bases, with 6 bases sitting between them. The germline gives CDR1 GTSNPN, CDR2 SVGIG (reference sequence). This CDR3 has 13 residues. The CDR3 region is CAWSGTLNTEAFF. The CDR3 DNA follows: TGTGCCTGGAGTGGGACTTTGAACACTGAAGCTTTCTTT. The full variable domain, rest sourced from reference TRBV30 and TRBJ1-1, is SQTIHQWPATLVQPVGSPLSLECTVEGTSNPNLYWYRQAAGRGLQLLFYSVGIGQISSEVPQNLSASRPQDRQFILSSKKLLLSDSGFYLCAWSGTLNTEAFFGQGTRLTVV.

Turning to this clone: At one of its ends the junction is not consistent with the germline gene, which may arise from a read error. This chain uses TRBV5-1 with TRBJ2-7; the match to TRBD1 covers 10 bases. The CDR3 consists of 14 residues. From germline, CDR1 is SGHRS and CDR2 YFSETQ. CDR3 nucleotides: TGCGCCAGCAGCATGACAGGGGGCTCCAACGAGCAGTACTTC. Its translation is CASSMTGGSNEQYF. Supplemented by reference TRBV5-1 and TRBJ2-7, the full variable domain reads KAGVTQTPRYLIKTRGQQVTLSCSPISGHRSVSWYQQTPGQGLQFLFEYFSETQRNKGNFPGRFSGRQFSNSRSEMNVSTLELGDSALYLCASSMTGGSNEQYFGPGTRLTVT.

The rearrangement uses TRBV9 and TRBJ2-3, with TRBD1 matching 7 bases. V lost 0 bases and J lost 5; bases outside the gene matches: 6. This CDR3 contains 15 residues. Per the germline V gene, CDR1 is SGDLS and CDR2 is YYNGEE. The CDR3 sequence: CASSVAPGQLDTQYF. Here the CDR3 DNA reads TGTGCCAGCAGCGTAGCTCCGGGACAGCTAGATACGCAGTATTTT.

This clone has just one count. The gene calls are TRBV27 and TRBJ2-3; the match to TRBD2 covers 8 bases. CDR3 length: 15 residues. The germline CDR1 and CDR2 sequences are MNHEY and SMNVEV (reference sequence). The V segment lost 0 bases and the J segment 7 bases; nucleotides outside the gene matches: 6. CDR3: CASSLSAGGGHTQYF. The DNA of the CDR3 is TGTGCCAGCAGTTTATCCGCGGGAGGAGGACATACGCAGTATTTT.

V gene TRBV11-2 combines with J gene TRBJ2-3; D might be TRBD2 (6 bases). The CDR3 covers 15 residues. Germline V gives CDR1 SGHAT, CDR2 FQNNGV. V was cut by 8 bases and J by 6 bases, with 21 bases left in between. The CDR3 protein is CASRPRGSGVDTQYF. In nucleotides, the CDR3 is TGTGCCAGCCGACCAAGGGGCTCGGGAGTTGATACGCAGTATTTT.

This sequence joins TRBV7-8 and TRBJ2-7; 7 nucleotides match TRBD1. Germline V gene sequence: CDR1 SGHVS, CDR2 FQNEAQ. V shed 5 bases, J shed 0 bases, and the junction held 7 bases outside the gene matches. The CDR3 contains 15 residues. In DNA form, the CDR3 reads TGTGCCAGCAGCCCGGGACAGCCTAACTCCTACGAGCAGTACTTC. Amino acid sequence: CASSPGQPNSYEQYF.

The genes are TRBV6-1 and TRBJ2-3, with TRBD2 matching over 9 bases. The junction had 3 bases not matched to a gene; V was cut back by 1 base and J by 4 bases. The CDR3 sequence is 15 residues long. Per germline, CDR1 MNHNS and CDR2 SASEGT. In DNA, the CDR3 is TGTGCCAGCAGTGAAGGACTAGCGGTTGCAGATACGCAGTATTTT. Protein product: CASSEGLAVADTQYF.

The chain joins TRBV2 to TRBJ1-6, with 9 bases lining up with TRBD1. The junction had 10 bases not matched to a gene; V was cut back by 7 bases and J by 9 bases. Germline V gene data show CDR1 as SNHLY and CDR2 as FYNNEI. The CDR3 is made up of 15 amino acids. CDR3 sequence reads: CASTKQTGGFSPLHF. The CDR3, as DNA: TGTGCCAGCACCAAACAGACAGGGGGTTTTTCACCCCTCCACTTT.

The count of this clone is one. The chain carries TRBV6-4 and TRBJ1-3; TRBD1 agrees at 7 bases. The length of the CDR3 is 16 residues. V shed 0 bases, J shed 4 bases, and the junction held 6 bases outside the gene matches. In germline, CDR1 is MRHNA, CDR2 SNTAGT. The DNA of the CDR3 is TGTGCCAGCAGTGACTCTACAGGGGAATCGGGAAACACCATATATTTT. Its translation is CASSDSTGESGNTIYF.

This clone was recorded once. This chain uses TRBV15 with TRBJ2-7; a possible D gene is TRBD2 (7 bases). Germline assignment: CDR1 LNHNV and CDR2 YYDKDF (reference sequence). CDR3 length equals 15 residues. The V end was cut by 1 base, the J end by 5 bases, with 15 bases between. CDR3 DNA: TGTGCCACCAGCAGAGCTACAGGGAGGGTGGACGAGCAGTACTTC. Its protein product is CATSRATGRVDEQYF.

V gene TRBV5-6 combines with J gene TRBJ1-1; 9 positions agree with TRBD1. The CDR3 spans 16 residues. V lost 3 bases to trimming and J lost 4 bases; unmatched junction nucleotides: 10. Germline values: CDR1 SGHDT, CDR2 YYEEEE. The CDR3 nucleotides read TGTGCCAGCAGCTCCGGGACAGGGAAGCCGGGCACTGAAGCTTTCTTT. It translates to CASSSGTGKPGTEAFF.

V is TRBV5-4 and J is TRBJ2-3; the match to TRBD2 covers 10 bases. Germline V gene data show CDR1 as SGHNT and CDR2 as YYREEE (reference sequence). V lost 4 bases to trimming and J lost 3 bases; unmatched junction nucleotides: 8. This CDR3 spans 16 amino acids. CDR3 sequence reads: CASSPGERGGTDTQYF. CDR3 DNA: TGTGCCAGCAGCCCCGGGGAGCGGGGGGGAACAGATACGCAGTATTTT. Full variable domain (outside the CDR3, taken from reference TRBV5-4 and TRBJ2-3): ETGVTQSPTHLIKTRGQQVTLRCSSQSGHNTVSWYQQALGQGPQFIFQYYREEENGRGNFPPRFSGLQFPNYSSELNVNALELDDSALYLCASSPGERGGTDTQYFGPGTRLTVL.